This TCR beta chain was captured in a study of OX40 agonist ivuxolimab in advanced cancers. The timepoints at which blood was sampled were baseline, cycle 4 day 1, and cycle 7 day 1. Clones were read by immunoSEQ multiplex PCR, and TCRdb kept only the in-frame ones, dropping some. Of around 80,000 clones in the sample, about 88% were seen once. CDR3 length: 15 amino acids. Per germline, CDR1 SGHRS and CDR2 YFSETQ. Trimming removed 3 bases at V and 3 bases at J, with 16 bases between. The sample here was CD4+ or CD8+ T cells sorted from blood, taken in a trial of the OX40 agonist ivuxolimab. The receptor was derived from an adult with an advanced solid tumor such as melanoma, head and neck, liver or kidney cancer. V is TRBV5-1 and J is TRBJ2-7; D gene uncertain. CDR3 nucleotide sequence: TGCGCCAGCAGCTCAGGTAGGGAACTGCTCTACGAGCAGTACTTC. As protein: CASSSGRELLYEQYF. The variable domain in full, completed from reference TRBV5-1 and TRBJ2-7, reads KAGVTQTPRYLIKTRGQQVTLSCSPISGHRSVSWYQQTPGQGLQFLFEYFSETQRNKGNFPGRFSGRQFSNSRSEMNVSTLELGDSALYLCASSSGRELLYEQYFGPGTRLTVT.